This T cell receptor (beta chain) is drawn from a study of Graves' ophthalmopathy and Graves' hyperthyroidism. Whole-study context: The collection of peripheral blood took place at initial diagnosis, before any treatment.

This clonotype has ten or more counts. Patients were diagnosed from clinical symptoms, serum thyroxine, TRAb, thyroid ultrasound and orbital computed tomography. Amplification of the TCR beta CDR3 regions used RNA transcripts (as template). HTBI primers primed a first-round RT-PCR, and a second-round multiplex PCR followed. TCRdb called the multiplex PCR reads again in MiXCR, with one record for every CDR3 protein. The sample contains hundreds of thousands of distinct CDR3 sequences, about 20% of which appear only once. Germline V gives CDR1 DFQATT, CDR2 SNEGSKA (reference sequence). Trimming took 5 bases from V and 6 from J; bases not matched to a gene: 7. The CDR3 covers 13 residues.

Sequencing was carried out using peripheral blood. This clonotype was obtained from a woman between 18 and 29 years old with stable Graves' hyperthyroidism. Some clones in this sample may be carry-over from other donors' samples. V usage is TRBV20-1 and J usage is TRBJ1-1; TRBD1 agrees at 9 bases. The CDR3 bases are TGCAGTGCTGGGGACAGGGCGAAGGCTGAAGCTTTCTTT. Amino acids: CSAGDRAKAEAFF.